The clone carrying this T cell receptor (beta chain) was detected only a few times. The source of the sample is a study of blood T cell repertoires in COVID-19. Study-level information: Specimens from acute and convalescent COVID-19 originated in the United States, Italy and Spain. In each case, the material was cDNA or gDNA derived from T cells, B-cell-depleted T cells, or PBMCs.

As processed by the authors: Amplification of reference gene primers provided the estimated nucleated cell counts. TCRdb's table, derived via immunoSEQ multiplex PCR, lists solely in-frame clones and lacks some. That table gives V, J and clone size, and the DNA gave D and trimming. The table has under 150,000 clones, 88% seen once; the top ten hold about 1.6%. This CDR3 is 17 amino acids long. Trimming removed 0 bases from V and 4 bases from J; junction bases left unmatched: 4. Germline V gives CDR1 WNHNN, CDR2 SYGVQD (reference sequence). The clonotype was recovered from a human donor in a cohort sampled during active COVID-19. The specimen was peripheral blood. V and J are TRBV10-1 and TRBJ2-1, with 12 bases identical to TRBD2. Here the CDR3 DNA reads TGCGCCAGCAGTGAGTCGAGAACTAGCGGGGGGTACAATGAGCAGTTCTTC. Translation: CASSESRTSGGYNEQFF.